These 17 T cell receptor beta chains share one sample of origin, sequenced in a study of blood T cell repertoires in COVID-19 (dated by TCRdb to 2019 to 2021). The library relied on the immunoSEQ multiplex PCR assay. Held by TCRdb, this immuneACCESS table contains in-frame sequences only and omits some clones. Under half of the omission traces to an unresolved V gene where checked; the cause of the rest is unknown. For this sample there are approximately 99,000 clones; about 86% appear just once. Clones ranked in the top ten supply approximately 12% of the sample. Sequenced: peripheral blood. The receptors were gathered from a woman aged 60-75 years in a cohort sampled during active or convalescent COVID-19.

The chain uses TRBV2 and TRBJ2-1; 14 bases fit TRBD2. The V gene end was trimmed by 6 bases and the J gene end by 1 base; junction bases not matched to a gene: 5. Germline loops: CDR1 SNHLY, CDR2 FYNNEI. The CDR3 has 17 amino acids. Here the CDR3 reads CASRSGTSGSSYNEQFF. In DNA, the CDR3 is TGTGCCAGCAGGTCCGGGACTAGCGGGAGTTCCTACAATGAGCAGTTCTTC.

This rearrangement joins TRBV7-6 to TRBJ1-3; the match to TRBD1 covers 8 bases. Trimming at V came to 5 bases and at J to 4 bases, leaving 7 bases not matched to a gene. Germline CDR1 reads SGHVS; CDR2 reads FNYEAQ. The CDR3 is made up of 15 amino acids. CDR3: CASSHPGTGGNTIYF. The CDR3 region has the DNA TGTGCCAGCAGCCACCCGGGGACAGGCGGAAACACCATATATTTT.

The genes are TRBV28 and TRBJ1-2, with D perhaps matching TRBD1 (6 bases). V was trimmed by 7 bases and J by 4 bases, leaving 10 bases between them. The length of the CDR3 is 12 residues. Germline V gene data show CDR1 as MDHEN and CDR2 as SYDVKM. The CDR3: CASKGQPYGYTF. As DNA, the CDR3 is TGTGCCAGCAAAGGACAGCCCTATGGCTACACCTTC.

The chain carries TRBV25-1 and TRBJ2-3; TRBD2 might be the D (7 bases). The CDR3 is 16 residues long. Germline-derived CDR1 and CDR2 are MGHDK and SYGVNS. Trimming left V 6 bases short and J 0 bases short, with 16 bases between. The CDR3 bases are TGTGCCAGCAGCGGGGGGCTGCTTCATAGCACAGATACGCAGTATTTT. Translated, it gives CASSGGLLHSTDTQYF.

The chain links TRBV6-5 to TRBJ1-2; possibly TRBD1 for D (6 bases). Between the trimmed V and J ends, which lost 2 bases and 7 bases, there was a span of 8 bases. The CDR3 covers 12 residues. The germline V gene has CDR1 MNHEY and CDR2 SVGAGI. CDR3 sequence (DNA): TGTGCCAGCAGTTACAGGGGGGGTGGCTACACCTTC. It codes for CASSYRGGGYTF.

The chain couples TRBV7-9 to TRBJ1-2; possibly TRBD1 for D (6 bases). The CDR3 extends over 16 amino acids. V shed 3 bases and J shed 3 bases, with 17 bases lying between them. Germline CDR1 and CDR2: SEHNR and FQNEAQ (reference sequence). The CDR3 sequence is CASSFQKQGSHYGYTF. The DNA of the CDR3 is TGTGCCAGCAGCTTCCAAAAACAGGGTAGTCACTATGGCTACACCTTC.

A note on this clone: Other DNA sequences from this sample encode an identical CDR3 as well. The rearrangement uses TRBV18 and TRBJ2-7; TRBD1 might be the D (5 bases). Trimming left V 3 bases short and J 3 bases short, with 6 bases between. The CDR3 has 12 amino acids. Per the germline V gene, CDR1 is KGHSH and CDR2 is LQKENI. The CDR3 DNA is TGTGCCAGCTCACCGACAGTCTACGAGCAGTACTTC. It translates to CASSPTVYEQYF.

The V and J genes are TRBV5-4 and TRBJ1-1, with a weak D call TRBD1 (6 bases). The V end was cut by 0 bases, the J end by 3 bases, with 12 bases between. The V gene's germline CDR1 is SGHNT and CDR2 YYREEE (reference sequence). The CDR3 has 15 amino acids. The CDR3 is CASSLDRARDTEAFF. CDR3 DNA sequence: TGTGCCAGCAGCTTGGACAGGGCGAGGGACACTGAAGCTTTCTTT.

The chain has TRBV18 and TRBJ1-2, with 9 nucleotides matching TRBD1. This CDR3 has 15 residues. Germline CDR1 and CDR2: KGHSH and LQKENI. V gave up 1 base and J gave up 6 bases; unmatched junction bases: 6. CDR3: CASSPRATGGDGYTF. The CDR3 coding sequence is TGTGCCAGCTCACCACGGGCGACAGGGGGGGATGGCTACACCTTC.

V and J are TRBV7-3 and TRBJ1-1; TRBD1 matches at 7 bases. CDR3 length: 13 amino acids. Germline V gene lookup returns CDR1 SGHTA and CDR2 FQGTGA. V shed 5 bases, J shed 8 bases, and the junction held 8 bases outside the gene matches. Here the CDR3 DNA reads TGTGCCAGCAGCCTTAGTCGGGACAGCGAAGCTTTCTTT. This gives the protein CASSLSRDSEAFF.

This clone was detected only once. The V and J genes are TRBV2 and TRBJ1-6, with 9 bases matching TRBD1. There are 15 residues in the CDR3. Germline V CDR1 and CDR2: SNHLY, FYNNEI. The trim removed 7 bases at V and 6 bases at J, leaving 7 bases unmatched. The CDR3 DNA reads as TGTGCCAGCAAACAGGGGGCGCAGGTTAATTCACCCCTCCACTTT. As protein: CASKQGAQVNSPLHF.

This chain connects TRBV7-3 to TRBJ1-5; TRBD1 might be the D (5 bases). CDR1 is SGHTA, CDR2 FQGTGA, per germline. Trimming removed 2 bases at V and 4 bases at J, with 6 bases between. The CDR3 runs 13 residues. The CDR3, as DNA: TGTGCCAGCAGCTTAGGGGCAAATCAGCCCCAGCATTTT. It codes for CASSLGANQPQHF.

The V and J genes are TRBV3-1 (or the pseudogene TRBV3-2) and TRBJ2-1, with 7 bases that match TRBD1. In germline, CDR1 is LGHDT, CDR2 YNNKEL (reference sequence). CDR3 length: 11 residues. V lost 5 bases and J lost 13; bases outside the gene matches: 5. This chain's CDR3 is CASSSGQLQFF. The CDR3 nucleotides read TGTGCCAGCAGCTCGGGACAGTTACAGTTCTTC.

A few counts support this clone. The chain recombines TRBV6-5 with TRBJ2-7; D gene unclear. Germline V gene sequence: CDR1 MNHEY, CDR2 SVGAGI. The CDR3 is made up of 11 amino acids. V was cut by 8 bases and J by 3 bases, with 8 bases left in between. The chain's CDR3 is CASGTVYEQYF. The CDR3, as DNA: TGTGCCAGCGGTACAGTCTACGAGCAGTACTTC.

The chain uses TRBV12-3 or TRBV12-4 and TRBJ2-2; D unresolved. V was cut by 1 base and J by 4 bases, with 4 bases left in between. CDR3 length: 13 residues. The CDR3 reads CASSLGGTGELFF. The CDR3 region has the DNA TGTGCCAGCAGTTTAGGAGGCACCGGGGAGCTGTTTTTT.

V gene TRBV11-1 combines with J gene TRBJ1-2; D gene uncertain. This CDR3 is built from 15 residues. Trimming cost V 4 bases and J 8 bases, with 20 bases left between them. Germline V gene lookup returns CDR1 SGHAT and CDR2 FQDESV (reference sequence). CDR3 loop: CASSSPGRERRGYTF. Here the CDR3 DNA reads TGTGCCAGCAGCTCCCCCGGGCGGGAACGGAGGGGCTACACCTTC.

The CDR3 is CASSNRNTEAFF. The CDR3 bases are TGTGCCAGTAGTAACAGGAACACTGAAGCTTTCTTT. The chain is built from TRBV19 and TRBJ1-1; D ambiguous. In germline, CDR1 is LNHDA, CDR2 SQIVND (reference sequence). V was cut by 4 bases and J by 1 base, with 4 bases left in between. The CDR3 runs 12 residues.